One sample yielded the 31 T cell receptor beta chains listed below, sequenced in a study of cytomegalovirus exposure and HLA in healthy donors. The PCR used 60 Vbeta and 13 Jbeta primers. The repertoire was sequenced with immunoSEQ multiplex PCR; TCRdb's copy has only in-frame clones and lacks some. The sample has 150,000 to 200,000 clones; roughly 80% are singletons. Sequencing was performed on PBMCs. These receptors were collected from a woman aged 50 to 65 in good health and CMV-seronegative.

The V and J genes are TRBV5-1 and TRBJ2-5; 8 bases agree with TRBD2. The CDR3 loop spans 14 amino acids. CDR1 and CDR2 (germline): SGHRS, YFSETQ. Trimming at V came to 0 bases and at J to 6 bases, leaving 4 bases not matched to a gene. The CDR3 DNA reads TGCGCCAGCAGCTTGGGGCGGGAGGTCCAGACCCAGTACTTC. Translation gives CASSLGREVQTQYF.

The V call is TRBV5-1, the J call TRBJ2-7; TRBD2 agrees at 8 bases. The V gene's germline CDR1 is SGHRS and CDR2 YFSETQ. The CDR3 has 15 residues. V lost 5 bases to trimming and J lost 4 bases; unmatched junction nucleotides: 11. The CDR3 here is CASSSTGTSWYEQYF. The CDR3 nucleotides read TGCGCCAGCAGTTCCACCGGGACTAGTTGGTACGAGCAGTACTTC. Together with reference TRBV5-1 and TRBJ2-7, the CDR3 gives the full variable domain: KAGVTQTPRYLIKTRGQQVTLSCSPISGHRSVSWYQQTPGQGLQFLFEYFSETQRNKGNFPGRFSGRQFSNSRSEMNVSTLELGDSALYLCASSSTGTSWYEQYFGPGTRLTVT.

This sequence joins TRBV28 and TRBJ1-5; D uncertain. CDR3 length: 12 amino acids. Germline lookup yields CDR1 MDHEN and CDR2 SYDVKM. V lost 3 bases and J lost 5, with 5 bases in between. CDR3 in DNA: TGTGCCAGCAGTTTTCGTTATCAGCCCCAGCATTTT. Translating gives CASSFRYQPQHF.

The V call is TRBV10-3, the J call TRBJ2-3; 9 positions agree with TRBD2. Germline trimming cut 9 bases from V and 4 bases from J; bases unmatched to any gene: 11. Germline V gives CDR1 ENHRY, CDR2 SYGVKD. The CDR3 is 15 amino acids. The CDR3 loop reads CAIRPGLAQSDTQYF. CDR3 bases: TGTGCCATAAGACCGGGACTAGCTCAATCAGATACGCAGTATTTT.

This clone was observed a handful of times. The chain joins TRBV10-3 to TRBJ1-2, with D maybe TRBD1 (6 bases). The V end was cut by 6 bases, the J end by 2 bases, with 13 bases between. The germline CDR1 and CDR2 sequences are ENHRY and SYGVKD. The CDR3 totals 14 residues. CDR3 in DNA: TGTGCCATCAGCGAACAGGGTACCAACTATGGCTACACCTTC. Amino acid sequence: CAISEQGTNYGYTF.

This rearrangement joins TRBV30 to TRBJ1-1; 9 bases match TRBD1. The CDR3 is made up of 13 amino acids. Germline CDR1 reads GTSNPN; CDR2 reads SVGIG (reference sequence). Trimming took 0 bases from V and 10 from J; bases not matched to a gene: 6. CDR3 in amino acids: CAWSVPGQGGAFF. CDR3 sequence (DNA): TGTGCCTGGAGTGTCCCGGGACAGGGAGGAGCTTTCTTT.

CDR3 loop: CASRRQGSTYEQYF. The CDR3 DNA sequence: TGTGCCAGCAGACGACAGGGGTCCACCTACGAGCAGTACTTC. The chain recombines TRBV2 with TRBJ2-5; 8 nucleotides line up with TRBD1. With the DNA end fitting TRBJ2-7 better, the J assignment may be wrong. This CDR3 has 14 residues. Germline CDR1 SNHLY, CDR2 FYNNEI.

This clone has a single count. The chain joins TRBV19 to TRBJ1-5, with TRBD1 matching over 10 bases. The germline gives CDR1 LNHDA, CDR2 SQIVND (reference sequence). With V trimmed by 1 base and J by 5 bases, 2 bases remained unmatched. The CDR3 is 15 amino acids. CDR3 amino acids: CASSIGGQGHQPQHF. For the CDR3, the DNA is TGTGCCAGTAGTATAGGGGGACAGGGGCATCAGCCCCAGCATTTT.

The chain uses TRBV4-1 and TRBJ2-1; D remains unclear. V was shortened by 3 bases and J by 4 bases, with 4 bases between the two germline ends. Looked up from germline, CDR1 is MGHRA and CDR2 is YSYEKL. CDR3 length: 12 amino acids. The CDR3 loop reads CASSHLYNEQFF. The CDR3 DNA reads TGCGCCAGCAGCCACCTATACAATGAGCAGTTCTTC.

This sequence joins TRBV27 and TRBJ2-4, with D unresolved. V lost 6 bases to trimming and J lost 3 bases, with 9 bases between them. Germline V gives CDR1 MNHEY, CDR2 SMNVEV (reference sequence). This CDR3 comprises 13 residues. The CDR3 region is CASRRGSKNIQYF. CDR3 nucleotides: TGTGCCAGCAGACGAGGCAGCAAAAACATTCAGTACTTC.

This clone was picked up one time. The V and J genes are TRBV28 and TRBJ2-6, with 8 bases aligning to TRBD1. Trimming removed 3 bases from V and 1 base from J; junction bases left unmatched: 5. CDR3 length equals 17 residues. Germline V gene lookup returns CDR1 MDHEN and CDR2 SYDVKM. The DNA of the CDR3 is TGTGCCAGCAGTTTTCAGGGGGCGGTATCTGGGGCCAACGTCCTGACTTTC. It translates to CASSFQGAVSGANVLTF.

The V gene is TRBV7-8, the J gene TRBJ2-5; TRBD2 aligns across 7 bases. Trimming cost V 5 bases and J 4 bases; bases outside gene matches: 16. Germline V gives CDR1 SGHVS, CDR2 FQNEAQ. The CDR3 runs to 17 residues. The CDR3 loop reads CASSPVGGGVGRETQYF. The CDR3 DNA sequence: TGTGCCAGCAGCCCAGTGGGGGGAGGGGTCGGTCGAGAGACCCAGTACTTC.

The V call is TRBV5-4, the J call TRBJ2-5; the match to TRBD2 covers 8 bases. The junction had 13 bases not matched to a gene; V was cut back by 4 bases and J by 5 bases. The CDR3 has 16 amino acids. Germline CDR1 SGHNT, CDR2 YYREEE (reference sequence). CDR3 protein: CASSPGTRGNQETQYF. The CDR3 region has the DNA TGTGCCAGCAGCCCCGGGACTAGAGGGAATCAGGAGACCCAGTACTTC.

V is TRBV15 and J is TRBJ1-4, with 7 bases that match TRBD1. This CDR3 has 14 residues. Germline V gives CDR1 LNHNV, CDR2 YYDKDF (reference sequence). J lost 9 bases, V lost 1 base, and 5 bases had no gene match. CDR3 nucleotide sequence: TGTGCCACCAGCAGAGGTGGGGACAGCCAAAAACTGTTTTTT. Protein product: CATSRGGDSQKLFF.

The rearrangement uses TRBV27 and TRBJ1-2; 10 bases line up with TRBD1. Germline V gene lookup returns CDR1 MNHEY and CDR2 SMNVEV (reference sequence). The CDR3 spans 14 residues. J was trimmed by 7 bases and V by 5 bases; bases with no gene match: 7. Here the CDR3 reads CASSRTGTGVGYTF. The CDR3 DNA follows: TGTGCCAGCAGTCGTACTGGGACAGGGGTTGGCTACACCTTC.

This chain connects TRBV29-1 to TRBJ2-1, with D perhaps matching TRBD2 (5 bases). CDR1 is SQVTM and CDR2 is ANQGSEA in the germline V gene. The CDR3 sequence is 15 residues long. The V end was cut by 4 bases, the J end by 2 bases, with 15 bases between. CDR3 region: CSVGQGRPAYNEQFF. CDR3 nucleotides: TGCAGCGTTGGGCAAGGGAGACCGGCCTACAATGAGCAGTTCTTC.

The rearrangement links TRBV7-8 to TRBJ1-4, with TRBD1 matching 7 bases. V was pared by 5 bases and J by 6 bases, with 6 bases of the junction left unmatched. This CDR3 region has 14 residues. Germline CDR1 SGHVS, CDR2 FQNEAQ. For the CDR3, the DNA is TGTGCCAGCAGCGACCGGGACAGCGATGAAAAACTGTTTTTT. Its translation is CASSDRDSDEKLFF.

This chain uses TRBV29-1 with TRBJ1-1, with a tentative D call TRBD1 (5 bases). The CDR3 spans 13 residues. CDR1 is SQVTM, CDR2 ANQGSEA, per germline. CDR3 nucleotide sequence: TGCAGTGGTGGTAGGGGTCCGATCTACGAAGCTTTCTTT. Translated, it gives CSGGRGPIYEAFF.

This clone was detected a few times. The chain carries TRBV15 and TRBJ2-3; D unclear. The V end lost 3 bases, the J end lost 2 bases, and 6 bases lay between the germline ends. The CDR3 spans 13 residues. The germline gives CDR1 LNHNV, CDR2 YYDKDF (reference sequence). The CDR3 DNA reads TGTGCCACCAGCAGCCTACTCACAGATACGCAGTATTTT. Translating gives CATSSLLTDTQYF.

The chain is built from TRBV4-3 and TRBJ1-2; D possibly corresponds to TRBD1 (6 bases). The CDR3 contains 17 residues. The germline V and J ends were trimmed by 0 bases and 4 bases, with 18 bases remaining between them. Looked up from germline, CDR1 is LGHNA and CDR2 is YSLEER. The CDR3 DNA reads TGCGCCAGCAGCCAAGATGTCCAAGGCAGGGGAAGCTATGGCTACACCTTC. As protein: CASSQDVQGRGSYGYTF.

The chain couples TRBV30 to TRBJ2-7; tentatively, D is TRBD1 (6 bases). Germline V gives CDR1 GTSNPN, CDR2 SVGIG (reference sequence). Trimming left V 5 bases short and J 4 bases short, with 9 bases between. The CDR3 runs to 11 residues. The CDR3 nucleotides read TGTGCCTGGGGGGACACTTACGAGCAGTACTTC. Its translation: CAWGDTYEQYF.

V usage is TRBV9 and J usage is TRBJ2-5, with TRBD2 matching 10 bases. From germline, CDR1 is SGDLS and CDR2 YYNGEE. The CDR3 is 15 amino acids. V was clipped by 3 bases and J by 4 bases; unmatched bases: 6. CDR3 residues: CASSGPSGRRETQYF. The CDR3 nucleotides read TGTGCCAGCAGCGGGCCTAGCGGGAGAAGAGAGACCCAGTACTTC.

The chain employs TRBV11-3 and TRBJ2-1; TRBD1 aligns across 7 bases. CDR1 is SGHNT and CDR2 is YENEEA in the germline V gene. The J segment lost 0 bases and the V segment lost 6 bases, leaving 8 bases of the junction unmatched. The CDR3 is made up of 16 amino acids. CDR3 region: CASSRTGSSSYNEQFF. DNA of the CDR3: TGTGCCAGCAGTCGGACAGGATCCAGCTCCTACAATGAGCAGTTCTTC.

J is TRBJ2-3 and V is TRBV19; 9 positions match TRBD1. V was clipped by 7 bases and J by 4 bases; unmatched bases: 9. Germline-derived CDR1 and CDR2 are LNHDA and SQIVND (reference sequence). The CDR3 is 15 residues long. The DNA for the CDR3 is TGTGCCAGTAAAGCCGGGACAGGGAGGGCAGATACGCAGTATTTT. This codes for CASKAGTGRADTQYF.

The V and J genes are TRBV28 and TRBJ1-5, with D perhaps TRBD1 (5 bases). The CDR3 is 15 residues long. The germline gives CDR1 MDHEN, CDR2 SYDVKM. V lost 5 bases, J lost 6 bases, and 17 bases lay in between. The CDR3 loop is CASSASGGYSQPQHF. In DNA, the CDR3 is TGTGCCAGCAGTGCTTCGGGGGGGTATAGTCAGCCCCAGCATTTT. The entire variable domain, with the rest obtained from reference TRBV28 and TRBJ1-5, is as follows: DVKVTQSSRYLVKRTGEKVFLECVQDMDHENMFWYRQDPGLGLRLIYFSYDVKMKEKGDIPEGYSVSREKKERFSLILESASTNQTSMYLCASSASGGYSQPQHFGDGTRLSIL.

This clone showed up just a few times. V gene TRBV29-1 combines with J gene TRBJ2-7; D not certain. Germline CDR1 reads SQVTM; CDR2 reads ANQGSEA. This CDR3 region has 14 residues. V lost 5 bases and J lost 1, with 15 bases in between. The CDR3 region is CSVTPTRESYEQYF. CDR3 DNA: TGCAGCGTTACCCCAACCCGCGAATCCTACGAGCAGTACTTC.

This rearrangement joins TRBV7-2 to TRBJ1-2; 8 nucleotides line up with TRBD1. V was pared by 5 bases and J by 7 bases, with 3 bases of the junction left unmatched. Germline loops: CDR1 SGHTA, CDR2 FQGNSA. This CDR3 contains 12 residues. CDR3 bases: TGTGCCAGCAGCCCCGGACAGGGTGGCTACACCTTC. Translated, it gives CASSPGQGGYTF.

The chain employs TRBV29-1 and TRBJ1-2, with 9 bases fitting TRBD1. The CDR3 is made up of 14 amino acids. The junction had 4 bases not matched to a gene; V was cut back by 2 bases and J by 3 bases. In germline, CDR1 is SQVTM, CDR2 ANQGSEA. The CDR3 DNA reads TGCAGCGTTGAAAACAGGGGGCCTGACTATGGCTACACCTTC. It is translated as CSVENRGPDYGYTF.

This chain uses TRBV23-1 with TRBJ2-7; 10 nucleotides align to TRBD1. TRBV23-1 is labeled an ORF, and its function is uncertain. V dropped 2 bases and J dropped 0; count of bases not matched to a gene: 4. This CDR3 is 16 amino acids long. This CDR3 is CASSQPGQGSSYEQYF. CDR3 bases: TGCGCCAGCAGTCAACCGGGACAGGGGAGCTCCTACGAGCAGTACTTC.

The chain employs TRBV21-1 and TRBJ2-5; the table gives TRBD2 as D, unverified against the DNA. TRBV21-1 is a known pseudogene. The CDR3 runs to 18 residues. The CDR3 region is CASSKAGAIGGGAETQYF. The CDR3 coding sequence is TGTGCCAGCAGCAAAGCGGGGGCTATCGGCGGGGGGGCGGAGACCCAGTACTTC.

The J gene is TRBJ2-7, the V gene TRBV7-6; D is uncertain. V lost 4 bases and J 1 base, leaving 8 bases between the germline ends. CDR1 is SGHVS and CDR2 is FNYEAQ in the germline V gene. This CDR3 is built from 13 residues. The CDR3 DNA sequence: TGTGCCAGCAGCTCCGGGTTGTCCTACGAGCAGTACTTC. Amino acid sequence: CASSSGLSYEQYF. Using reference TRBV7-6 and TRBJ2-7 for the parts outside the CDR3, the full variable domain is GAGVSQSPRYKVTKRGQDVALRCDPISGHVSLYWYRQALGQGPEFLTYFNYEAQQDKSGLPNDRFSAERPEGSISTLTIQRTEQRDSAMYRCASSSGLSYEQYFGPGTRLTVT.